Listed here are 2 T cell receptor beta chains from one sample, sequenced in a study of blood T cell repertoires in COVID-19 (dated by TCRdb to about 2020). The library was produced with the immunoSEQ multiplex PCR assay. The source is immuneACCESS, and TCRdb retained only in-frame sequences with V and J called. Part of the clones is not carried over; for the studies checked, unresolved V genes explain less than half of this, and the remainder is unexplained. This sample gives under 300,000 clones in total; 83% of them show up just once. The ten biggest clones cover 9.4% of the sample. Material for sequencing was peripheral blood. These receptors originate from a woman aged 45-65 years who had recovered from COVID-19.

This clone was recorded once. The chain couples TRBV6-2 or TRBV6-3 to TRBJ1-5; possibly TRBD1 for D (5 bases). This CDR3 is 13 amino acids long. V gave up 2 bases and J gave up 7 bases, with 9 bases separating them. Germline CDR1 MNHEY, CDR2 SVGEGT. The CDR3: CASSYLGQQPQHF. The CDR3 nucleotides are TGTGCCAGCAGTTACCTGGGGCAGCAGCCCCAGCATTTT.

The chain links TRBV29-1 to TRBJ2-5, with TRBD2 matching over 7 bases. The length of the CDR3 is 14 residues. Germline V gene data show CDR1 as SQVTM and CDR2 as ANQGSEA. V shed 5 bases and J 1 base; nucleotides not matched to a gene: 7. CDR3 region: CSVKRGSVQETQYF. DNA of the CDR3: TGCAGCGTTAAGCGGGGCTCGGTCCAAGAGACCCAGTACTTC.